The 24 T cell receptor beta chains reported below all come from one sample, sequenced in a study of T-cell memory formation after mild COVID-19. From the 5' RACE reads, TCRdb called clonotypes with MiXCR, one entry per CDR3 protein. The data hold under 450,000 distinct CDR3 sequences, with about 25% observed a single time. Input material: PBMCs or a T cell subset sorted from them (not recorded which). The receptors originated from an adult woman who had mild COVID-19 (a few samples of this study predate the infection). Cell type and time point are not known.

This chain uses TRBV6-2 or TRBV6-3 with TRBJ1-1; D gene ambiguous. The germline V gene has CDR1 MNHEY and CDR2 SVGEGT. Trimming pared 4 bases from V and 2 bases from J, leaving 8 bases between. This CDR3 region has 13 residues. CDR3 DNA: TGTGCCAGCAGTTGGCAGCCCAACACTGAAGCTTTCTTT. Translation: CASSWQPNTEAFF.

The chain combines TRBV3-1 with TRBJ1-1; the D is unclear. The CDR3 spans 16 residues. Germline CDR1 reads LGHDT; CDR2 reads YNNKEL (reference sequence). The ends were cut back, 1 base at V and 10 bases at J, with 22 bases in the middle. CDR3 nucleotide sequence: TGTGCCAGCAGCCAAGGGGGAGGAGGCAGTCTCCGGGGAGCTTTCTTT. It codes for CASSQGGGGSLRGAFF.

The V call is TRBV27, the J call TRBJ1-1, with a weak D call TRBD1 (5 bases). Germline V CDR1 and CDR2: MNHEY, SMNVEV (reference sequence). The V end lost 6 bases, the J end lost 1 base, and 12 bases lay between the germline ends. The CDR3 loop spans 14 amino acids. DNA for the CDR3: TGTGCCAGCAGCAGAGGGGTCCGGAACACTGAAGCTTTCTTT. The encoded protein is CASSRGVRNTEAFF.

The CDR3 nucleotides read TGTGCCAGTAGTATAACGGGGAATAATTCACCCCTCCACTTT. It encodes CASSITGNNSPLHF. The rearrangement links TRBV19 to TRBJ1-6, with no clear D. The CDR3 spans 14 residues. V lost 2 bases and J 5 bases, leaving 7 bases between the germline ends. Germline V CDR1 and CDR2: LNHDA, SQIVND (reference sequence).

The chain carries TRBV7-9 and TRBJ2-7; the match to TRBD2 covers 8 bases. V gave up 2 bases and J gave up 4 bases; unmatched junction bases: 4. This CDR3 comprises 14 residues. Looked up from germline, CDR1 is SEHNR and CDR2 is FQNEAQ (reference sequence). CDR3 in amino acids: CASSLPTSEYEQYF. CDR3 coding DNA: TGTGCCAGCAGCTTACCGACTAGCGAATACGAGCAGTACTTC. Variable domain in full (rest from reference TRBV7-9 and TRBJ2-7): DTGVSQNPRHKITKRGQNVTFRCDPISEHNRLYWYRQTLGQGPEFLTYFQNEAQLEKSRLLSDRFSAERPKGSFSTLEIQRTEQGDSAMYLCASSLPTSEYEQYFGPGTRLTVT.

This chain connects TRBV6-5 to TRBJ2-2; 10 bases align to TRBD2. CDR3 length equals 17 residues. CDR1 and CDR2 from the germline V gene are MNHEY and SVGAGI. V was pared by 3 bases and J by 1 base, with 5 bases of the junction left unmatched. CDR3 sequence reads: CASSYSTSGLNTGELFF. Written as DNA, the CDR3 is TGTGCCAGCAGTTATTCGACTAGCGGGTTGAACACCGGGGAGCTGTTTTTT.

In DNA, the CDR3 is TGTGCCAGCAGCGGCACCGGGACAGGGGGGTACGAGCAGTACTTC. This encodes CASSGTGTGGYEQYF. J is TRBJ2-7 and V is TRBV7-8; 11 bases are shared with TRBD1. Trimming at V came to 5 bases and at J to 4 bases, leaving 7 bases not matched to a gene. The germline V gene encodes CDR1 SGHVS and CDR2 FQNEAQ. The CDR3 loop spans 15 amino acids. Variable domain in full (rest from reference TRBV7-8 and TRBJ2-7): GAGVSQSPRYKVAKRGQDVALRCDPISGHVSLFWYQQALGQGPEFLTYFQNEAQLDKSGLPSDRFFAERPEGSVSTLKIQRTQQEDSAVYLCASSGTGTGGYEQYFGPGTRLTVT.

The chain links TRBV5-5 to TRBJ2-2; either TRBD1 or TRBD2 may fit D (5 bases each). Trimming shortened V by 4 bases and J by 5 bases, and 15 bases separated the two germline ends. The CDR3 is 15 amino acids. Germline CDR1 reads SGHKS; CDR2 reads YYEKEE (reference sequence). The CDR3 DNA follows: TGTGCCAGCAGCCTCGGCCCTGGGGGAACCGGGGAGCTGTTTTTT. This encodes CASSLGPGGTGELFF.

The chain joins TRBV6-1 to TRBJ2-5, with 11 positions matching TRBD2. The CDR3 spans 18 residues. Trimming took 6 bases from V and 1 from J; bases not matched to a gene: 13. Germline V gene sequence: CDR1 MNHNS, CDR2 SASEGT. The CDR3 bases are TGTGCCAGCAGCGTTTACTCCGGGACTAGCGGACCCCAAGAGACCCAGTACTTC. Protein: CASSVYSGTSGPQETQYF.

This clonotype has only a few counts. The chain is built from TRBV7-9 and TRBJ2-1; 7 bases agree with TRBD2. Germline trimming cut 2 bases from V and 5 bases from J; bases unmatched to any gene: 9. The CDR3 runs to 16 residues. CDR1 SEHNR and CDR2 FQNEAQ come from the germline V gene (reference sequence). The chain's CDR3 is CASSLIGGIENNEQFF. The CDR3 coding sequence is TGTGCCAGCAGCTTAATCGGGGGGATAGAGAACAATGAGCAGTTCTTC.

This chain's CDR3 is CASSYSKTGAGETQYF. CDR3 DNA sequence: TGTGCCAGCAGTTACTCAAAGACAGGGGCCGGCGAGACCCAGTACTTC. V is TRBV6-2 or TRBV6-3 and J is TRBJ2-5, with TRBD1 matching over 8 bases. The CDR3 length is 16 residues. V gave up 0 bases and J gave up 5 bases; unmatched junction bases: 8. CDR1 and CDR2 from the germline V gene are MNHEY and SVGEGT.

The J gene is TRBJ2-7, the V gene TRBV12-3 or TRBV12-4; 7 nucleotides align to TRBD1. The V gene end was trimmed by 0 bases and the J gene end by 1 base; junction bases not matched to a gene: 3. The CDR3 is 15 residues long. CDR3 DNA: TGTGCCAGCAGTTTAGCGACAGGGCCTTCCTACGAGCAGTACTTC. Translation: CASSLATGPSYEQYF.

The chain is built from TRBV5-1 and TRBJ2-4, with 8 bases matching TRBD1. In germline, CDR1 is SGHRS, CDR2 YFSETQ. Trimming at V came to 0 bases and at J to 14 bases, leaving 4 bases not matched to a gene. The CDR3 consists of 12 residues. The CDR3 coding sequence is TGCGCCAGCAGCTTGGGGACAGGGCGCAAGTACTTC. Its translation: CASSLGTGRKYF. The full variable domain, its missing parts supplied by reference TRBV5-1 and TRBJ2-4, is KAGVTQTPRYLIKTRGQQVTLSCSPISGHRSVSWYQQTPGQGLQFLFEYFSETQRNKGNFPGRFSGRQFSNSRSEMNVSTLELGDSALYLCASSLGTGRKYFGAGTRLSVL.

The V call is TRBV7-9, the J call TRBJ2-7, with 7 bases matching TRBD2. Germline loops: CDR1 SEHNR, CDR2 FQNEAQ (reference sequence). This CDR3 is 15 amino acids long. V shed 4 bases, J shed 2 bases, and the junction held 8 bases outside the gene matches. The CDR3 sequence: CASSSLSGTAYEQYF. The CDR3 DNA sequence: TGTGCCAGCAGCTCCTTAAGCGGGACGGCCTACGAGCAGTACTTC.

In its sample, this clonotype was seen a few times. This CDR3 reads CASSYMGAGQPQHF. The CDR3 nucleotides are TGTGCCAGCAGTTACATGGGGGCCGGGCAGCCCCAGCATTTT. The chain carries TRBV6-6 and TRBJ1-5, with D perhaps matching TRBD1 (6 bases). Trimming removed 2 bases at V and 7 bases at J, with 12 bases between. The germline gives CDR1 MNHNY, CDR2 SVGAGI (reference sequence). The CDR3 has 14 residues.

The chain has TRBV7-9 and TRBJ2-5; tentative D call: TRBD1 (5 bases). Germline values: CDR1 SEHNR, CDR2 FQNEAQ (reference sequence). CDR3 length equals 15 residues. Trimming shortened V by 5 bases and J by 3 bases, and 16 bases separated the two germline ends. DNA for the CDR3: TGTGCCAGCAGCCCCTCGCTCTTGACAGAAGAGACCCAGTACTTC. The encoded protein is CASSPSLLTEETQYF.

The V gene is TRBV4-1, the J gene TRBJ1-1; D not resolved. CDR3 length: 14 amino acids. The germline CDR1 and CDR2 sequences are MGHRA and YSYEKL. The ends were cut back, 6 bases at V and 1 base at J, with 12 bases in the middle. CDR3 amino acids: CASRHGPKNTEAFF. In DNA, the CDR3 is TGCGCCAGCAGACATGGGCCCAAGAACACTGAAGCTTTCTTT.

This rearrangement joins TRBV7-2 to TRBJ2-1; TRBD1 or TRBD2 may be the D gene (5 bases each). Germline loops: CDR1 SGHTA, CDR2 FQGNSA. Deletions cut 1 base from V and 0 bases from J, with 13 bases between. CDR3 size: 17 residues. CDR3 nucleotide sequence: TGTGCCAGCAGCTTAGATGGGGGAGCCCTCTCCTACAATGAGCAGTTCTTC. It encodes CASSLDGGALSYNEQFF. The full variable domain, in which reference TRBV7-2 and TRBJ2-1 provide the parts outside the CDR3, is GAGVSQSPSNKVTEKGKDVELRCDPISGHTALYWYRQSLGQGLEFLIYFQGNSAPDKSGLPSDRFSAERTGGSVSTLTIQRTQQEDSAVYLCASSLDGGALSYNEQFFGPGTRLTVL.

V gene TRBV7-8 combines with J gene TRBJ2-7, with TRBD2 as a possible D gene (6 bases). V shed 3 bases and J shed 4 bases, with 10 bases lying between them. CDR1 and CDR2 (germline): SGHVS, FQNEAQ. CDR3 length equals 13 residues. The chain's CDR3 is CASSFQAGYEQYF. The CDR3 DNA is TGTGCCAGCAGCTTTCAGGCGGGGTACGAGCAGTACTTC.

This clonotype came up many times. The chain links TRBV5-5 to TRBJ2-3; D is unresolved. CDR1 is SGHKS and CDR2 is YYEKEE in the germline V gene (reference sequence). V dropped 0 bases and J dropped 6 bases, with 8 bases sitting between them. The CDR3 runs to 13 residues. CDR3 protein: CASSLALGDTQYF. CDR3 in DNA: TGTGCCAGCAGCTTGGCCTTGGGGGATACGCAGTATTTT.

The J gene is TRBJ1-2, the V gene TRBV7-3, with 7 positions matching TRBD1. The CDR3 runs 13 residues. Trimming took 6 bases from V and 3 from J; bases not matched to a gene: 4. From germline, CDR1 is SGHTA and CDR2 FQGTGA. The CDR3: CASRSTGDYGYTF. DNA of the CDR3: TGTGCCAGCAGGTCTACAGGGGACTATGGCTACACCTTC.

This clonotype came up many times. CDR3 nucleotide sequence: TGTGCCAGCAGCTTCGAAGGGATCTCCTACGAGCAGTACTTC. As protein: CASSFEGISYEQYF. The genes are TRBV7-9 and TRBJ2-7; no definite D call. The germline CDR1 and CDR2 sequences are SEHNR and FQNEAQ (reference sequence). CDR3 length: 14 amino acids. V was pared by 3 bases and J by 0 bases, with 9 bases between.

The chain recombines TRBV30 with TRBJ2-5; TRBD1 might be the D (5 bases). Trimming removed 0 bases from V and 4 bases from J, with 9 bases in between. Germline values: CDR1 GTSNPN, CDR2 SVGIG (reference sequence). The CDR3 consists of 13 residues. CDR3 in DNA: TGTGCCTGGAGTGTAAAGGGGTCAGAGACCCAGTACTTC. This gives the protein CAWSVKGSETQYF.

The V gene is TRBV18, the J gene TRBJ2-3; 13 positions agree with TRBD2. This CDR3 is built from 17 residues. In germline, CDR1 is KGHSH, CDR2 LQKENI. J was trimmed by 6 bases and V by 3 bases; bases with no gene match: 9. The CDR3 region has the DNA TGTGCCAGCTCACCCTTCTTGACTAGCGGGGGGTCTGATACGCAGTATTTT. As protein: CASSPFLTSGGSDTQYF.